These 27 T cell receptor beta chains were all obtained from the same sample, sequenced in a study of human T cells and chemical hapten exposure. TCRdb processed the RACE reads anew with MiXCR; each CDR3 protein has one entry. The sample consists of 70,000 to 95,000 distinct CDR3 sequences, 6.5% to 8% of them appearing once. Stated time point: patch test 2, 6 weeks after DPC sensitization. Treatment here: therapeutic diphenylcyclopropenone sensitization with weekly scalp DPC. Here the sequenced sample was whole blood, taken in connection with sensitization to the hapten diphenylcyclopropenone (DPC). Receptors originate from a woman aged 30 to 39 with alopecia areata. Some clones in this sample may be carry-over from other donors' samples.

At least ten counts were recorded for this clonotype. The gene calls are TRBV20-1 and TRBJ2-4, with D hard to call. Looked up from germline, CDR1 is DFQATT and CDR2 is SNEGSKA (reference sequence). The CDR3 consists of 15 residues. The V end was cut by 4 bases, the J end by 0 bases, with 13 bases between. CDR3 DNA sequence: TGCAGTGCTACTACTTCAAACCTAGCCAAAAACATTCAGTACTTC. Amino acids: CSATTSNLAKNIQYF.

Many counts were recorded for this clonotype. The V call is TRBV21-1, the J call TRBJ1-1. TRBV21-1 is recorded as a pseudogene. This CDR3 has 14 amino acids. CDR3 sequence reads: CASSKDHFNTEAFF. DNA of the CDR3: TGTGCCAGCAGCAAGGACCACTTCAACACTGAAGCTTTCTTT.

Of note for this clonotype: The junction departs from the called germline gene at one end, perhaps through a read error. The CDR3 sequence is CASREGGRTAFF. The DNA of the CDR3 is TGTGCCAGCAGGGAAGGGGGGAGAACAGCTTTCTTT. V usage is TRBV2 and J usage is TRBJ1-1; possible D gene TRBD1, 6 bases. Germline loops: CDR1 SNHLY, CDR2 FYNNEI. CDR3 length: 12 residues.

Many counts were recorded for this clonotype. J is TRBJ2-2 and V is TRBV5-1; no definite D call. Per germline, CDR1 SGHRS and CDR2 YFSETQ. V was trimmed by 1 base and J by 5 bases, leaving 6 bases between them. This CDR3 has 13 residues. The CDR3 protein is CASSLTETGELFF. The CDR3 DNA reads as TGCGCCAGCAGCTTGACAGAAACCGGGGAGCTGTTTTTT.

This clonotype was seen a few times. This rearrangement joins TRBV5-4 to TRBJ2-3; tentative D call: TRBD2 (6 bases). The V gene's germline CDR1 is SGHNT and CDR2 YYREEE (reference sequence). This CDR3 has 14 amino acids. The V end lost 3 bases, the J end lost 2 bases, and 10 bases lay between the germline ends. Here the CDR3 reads CASSWGTFTDTQYF. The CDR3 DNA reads TGTGCCAGCAGCTGGGGGACTTTCACAGATACGCAGTATTTT.

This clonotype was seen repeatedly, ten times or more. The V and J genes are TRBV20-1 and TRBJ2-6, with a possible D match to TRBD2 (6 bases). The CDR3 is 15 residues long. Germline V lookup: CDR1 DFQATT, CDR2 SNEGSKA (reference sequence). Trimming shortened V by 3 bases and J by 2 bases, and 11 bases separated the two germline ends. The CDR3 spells CSASHGGTGANVLTF. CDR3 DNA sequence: TGCAGTGCTAGTCATGGCGGGACTGGGGCCAACGTCCTGACTTTC.

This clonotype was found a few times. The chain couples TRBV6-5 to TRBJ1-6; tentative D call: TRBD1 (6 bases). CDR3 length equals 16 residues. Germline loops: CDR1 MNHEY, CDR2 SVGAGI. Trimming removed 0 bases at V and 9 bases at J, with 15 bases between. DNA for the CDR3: TGTGCCAGCAGTTACTCGATTTCGGGGGCAGGTTCACCCCTCCACTTT. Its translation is CASSYSISGAGSPLHF.

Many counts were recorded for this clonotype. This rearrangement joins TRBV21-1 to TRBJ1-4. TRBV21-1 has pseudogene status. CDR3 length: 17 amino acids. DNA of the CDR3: TGTGCCAGCACCACTCCCGAAAAGATTGCAACTAATGAAAAACTGTTTTTT. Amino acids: CASTTPEKIATNEKLFF.

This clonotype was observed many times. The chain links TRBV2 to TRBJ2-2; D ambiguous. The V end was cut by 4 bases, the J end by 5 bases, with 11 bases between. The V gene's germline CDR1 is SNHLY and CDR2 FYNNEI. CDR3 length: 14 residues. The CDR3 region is CASSGLGRTGELFF. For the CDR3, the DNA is TGTGCCAGCAGTGGTCTAGGTCGAACCGGGGAGCTGTTTTTT.

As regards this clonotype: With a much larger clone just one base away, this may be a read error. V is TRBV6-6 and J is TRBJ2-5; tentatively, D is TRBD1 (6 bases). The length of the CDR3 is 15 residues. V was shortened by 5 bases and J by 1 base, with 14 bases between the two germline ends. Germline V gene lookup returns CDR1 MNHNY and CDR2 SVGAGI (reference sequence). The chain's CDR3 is CASSQGGMCQETQYF. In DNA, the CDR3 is TGTGCCAGCAGTCAAGGGGGAATGTGCCAAGAGACCCAGTACTTC.

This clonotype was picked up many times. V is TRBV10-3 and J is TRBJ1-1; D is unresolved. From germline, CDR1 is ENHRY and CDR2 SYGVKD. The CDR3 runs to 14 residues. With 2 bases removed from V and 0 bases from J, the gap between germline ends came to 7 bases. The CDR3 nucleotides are TGTGCCATCAGTGAGACCGGACTGAACACTGAAGCTTTCTTT. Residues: CAISETGLNTEAFF.

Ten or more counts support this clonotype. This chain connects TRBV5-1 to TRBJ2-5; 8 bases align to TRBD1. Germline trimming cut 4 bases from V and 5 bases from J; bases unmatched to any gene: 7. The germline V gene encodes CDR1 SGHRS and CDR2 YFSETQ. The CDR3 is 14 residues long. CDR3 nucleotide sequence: TGCGCCAGCAGCCCGACGACAGGGGTGGAGACCCAGTACTTC. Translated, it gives CASSPTTGVETQYF.

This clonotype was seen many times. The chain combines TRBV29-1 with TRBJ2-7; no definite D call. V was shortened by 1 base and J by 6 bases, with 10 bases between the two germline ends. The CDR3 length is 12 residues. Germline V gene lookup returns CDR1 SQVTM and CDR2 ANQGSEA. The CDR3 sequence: CSVEGPSREQYF. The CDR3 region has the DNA TGCAGCGTTGAAGGGCCCTCCCGCGAGCAGTACTTC.

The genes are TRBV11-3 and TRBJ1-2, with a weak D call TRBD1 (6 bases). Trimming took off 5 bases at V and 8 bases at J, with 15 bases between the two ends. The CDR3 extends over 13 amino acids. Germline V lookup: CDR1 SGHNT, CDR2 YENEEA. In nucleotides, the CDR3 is TGTGCCAGCAGCCGCTGGGGGGGCGGAGGCTACACCTTC. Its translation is CASSRWGGGGYTF.

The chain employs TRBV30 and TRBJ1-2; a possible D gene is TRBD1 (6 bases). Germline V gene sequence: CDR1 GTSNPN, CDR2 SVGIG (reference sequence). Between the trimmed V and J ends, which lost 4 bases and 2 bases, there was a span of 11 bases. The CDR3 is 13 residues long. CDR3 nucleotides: TGTGCCTGGACCGGGACATGGAACTATGGCTACACCTTC. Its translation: CAWTGTWNYGYTF.

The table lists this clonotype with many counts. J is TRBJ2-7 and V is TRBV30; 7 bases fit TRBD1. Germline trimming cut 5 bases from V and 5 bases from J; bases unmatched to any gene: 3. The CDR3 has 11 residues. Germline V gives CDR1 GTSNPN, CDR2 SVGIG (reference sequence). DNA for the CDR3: TGTGCCTGGGACAGGGTACACGAGCAGTACTTC. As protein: CAWDRVHEQYF.

The CDR3 bases are TGTGCCAGCAGCTTAGGAGTCTCCTACGAGCAGTACTTC. Its translation is CASSLGVSYEQYF. V and J are TRBV11-3 and TRBJ2-7, with D unresolved. This CDR3 contains 13 residues. Deletions cut 1 base from V and 0 bases from J, with 4 bases between. Per the germline V gene, CDR1 is SGHNT and CDR2 is YENEEA.

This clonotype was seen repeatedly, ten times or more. Here the CDR3 reads CASSKGQGNTGELFF. The CDR3 nucleotides are TGCGCCAGCAGCAAAGGACAGGGGAACACCGGGGAGCTGTTTTTT. The chain uses TRBV5-1 and TRBJ2-2; 8 nucleotides line up with TRBD1. The V segment lost 4 bases and the J segment 1 base; nucleotides outside the gene matches: 3. Germline V CDR1 and CDR2: SGHRS, YFSETQ. The CDR3 is made up of 15 amino acids.

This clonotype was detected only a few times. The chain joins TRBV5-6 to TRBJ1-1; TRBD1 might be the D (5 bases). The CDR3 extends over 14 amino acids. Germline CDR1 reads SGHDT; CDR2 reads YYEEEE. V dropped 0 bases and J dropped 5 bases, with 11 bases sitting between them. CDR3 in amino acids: CASSLAGGGTEAFF. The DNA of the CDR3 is TGTGCCAGCAGCTTGGCCGGTGGGGGTACTGAAGCTTTCTTT. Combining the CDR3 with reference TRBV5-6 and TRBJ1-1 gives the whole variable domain DAGVTQSPTHLIKTRGQQVTLRCSPKSGHDTVSWYQQALGQGPQFIFQYYEEEERQRGNFPDRFSGHQFPNYSSELNVNALLLGDSALYLCASSLAGGGTEAFFGQGTRLTVV.

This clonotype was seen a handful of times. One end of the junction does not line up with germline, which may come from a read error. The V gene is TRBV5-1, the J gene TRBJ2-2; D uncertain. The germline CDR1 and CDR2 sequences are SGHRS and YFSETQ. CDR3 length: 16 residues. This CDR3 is CANSLSVGPNTGELFF. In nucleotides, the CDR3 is TGCGCCAACAGCTTGTCCGTAGGACCGAACACCGGGGAGCTGTTTTTT.

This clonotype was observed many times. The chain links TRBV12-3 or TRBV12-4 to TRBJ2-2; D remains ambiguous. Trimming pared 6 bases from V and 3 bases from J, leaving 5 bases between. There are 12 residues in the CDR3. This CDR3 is CASRVDTGELFF. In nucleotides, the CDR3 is TGTGCCAGCAGAGTAGACACCGGGGAGCTGTTTTTT.

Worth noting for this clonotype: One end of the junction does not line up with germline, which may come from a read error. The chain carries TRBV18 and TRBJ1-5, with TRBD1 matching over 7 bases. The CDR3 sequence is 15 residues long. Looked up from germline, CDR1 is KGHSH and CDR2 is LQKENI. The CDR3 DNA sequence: TGTGTCAGCTCGCAGGACAGGCTCGGTGGTCAGCCCCAGCATTTT. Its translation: CVSSQDRLGGQPQHF.

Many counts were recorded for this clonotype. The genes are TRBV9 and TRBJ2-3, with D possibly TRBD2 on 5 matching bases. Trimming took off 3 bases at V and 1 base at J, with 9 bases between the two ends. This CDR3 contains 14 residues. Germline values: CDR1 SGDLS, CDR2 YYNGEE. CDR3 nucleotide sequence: TGTGCCAGCAGCGAACTAGAACGCACAGATACGCAGTATTTT. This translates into CASSELERTDTQYF.

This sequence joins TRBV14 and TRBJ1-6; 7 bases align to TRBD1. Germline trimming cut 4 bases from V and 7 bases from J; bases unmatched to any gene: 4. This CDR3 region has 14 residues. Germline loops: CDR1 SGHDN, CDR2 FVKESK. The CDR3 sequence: CASSPRDRNSPLHF. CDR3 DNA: TGTGCCAGCAGCCCCCGGGACAGAAATTCACCCCTCCACTTT.

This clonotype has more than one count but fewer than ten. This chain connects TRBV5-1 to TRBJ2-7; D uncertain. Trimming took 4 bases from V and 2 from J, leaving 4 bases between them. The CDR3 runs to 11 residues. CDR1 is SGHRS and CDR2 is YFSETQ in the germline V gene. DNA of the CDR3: TGCGCCAGCAGCGGAACCTACGAGCAGTACTTC. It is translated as CASSGTYEQYF.

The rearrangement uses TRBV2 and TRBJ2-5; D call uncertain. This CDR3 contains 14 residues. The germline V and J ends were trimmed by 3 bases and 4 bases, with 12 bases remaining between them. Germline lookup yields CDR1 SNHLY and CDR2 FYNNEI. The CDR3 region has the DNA TGTGCCAGCAGTGATTGGCGAGAACTAGAGACCCAGTACTTC. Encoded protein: CASSDWRELETQYF.

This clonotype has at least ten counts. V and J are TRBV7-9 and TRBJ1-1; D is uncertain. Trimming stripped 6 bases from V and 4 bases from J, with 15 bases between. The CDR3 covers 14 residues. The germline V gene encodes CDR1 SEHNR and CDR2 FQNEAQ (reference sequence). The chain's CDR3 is CASRREISVTEAFF. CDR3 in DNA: TGTGCCAGCAGGCGGGAGATCTCGGTCACTGAAGCTTTCTTT.